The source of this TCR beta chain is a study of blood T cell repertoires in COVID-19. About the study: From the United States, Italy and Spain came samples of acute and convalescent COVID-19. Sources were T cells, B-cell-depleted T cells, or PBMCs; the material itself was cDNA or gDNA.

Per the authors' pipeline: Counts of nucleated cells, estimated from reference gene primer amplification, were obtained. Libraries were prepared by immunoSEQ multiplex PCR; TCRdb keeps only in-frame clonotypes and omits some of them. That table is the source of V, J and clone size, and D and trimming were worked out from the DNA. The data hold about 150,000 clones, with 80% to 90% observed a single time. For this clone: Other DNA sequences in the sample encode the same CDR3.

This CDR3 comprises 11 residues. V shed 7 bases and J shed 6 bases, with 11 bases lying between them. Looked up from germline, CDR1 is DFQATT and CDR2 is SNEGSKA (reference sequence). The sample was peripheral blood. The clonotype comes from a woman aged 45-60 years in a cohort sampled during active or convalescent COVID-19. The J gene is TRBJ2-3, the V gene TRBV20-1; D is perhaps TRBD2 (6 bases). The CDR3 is CSVRAGDTQYF. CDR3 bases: TGCAGTGTCCGGGCGGGGGATACGCAGTATTTT.